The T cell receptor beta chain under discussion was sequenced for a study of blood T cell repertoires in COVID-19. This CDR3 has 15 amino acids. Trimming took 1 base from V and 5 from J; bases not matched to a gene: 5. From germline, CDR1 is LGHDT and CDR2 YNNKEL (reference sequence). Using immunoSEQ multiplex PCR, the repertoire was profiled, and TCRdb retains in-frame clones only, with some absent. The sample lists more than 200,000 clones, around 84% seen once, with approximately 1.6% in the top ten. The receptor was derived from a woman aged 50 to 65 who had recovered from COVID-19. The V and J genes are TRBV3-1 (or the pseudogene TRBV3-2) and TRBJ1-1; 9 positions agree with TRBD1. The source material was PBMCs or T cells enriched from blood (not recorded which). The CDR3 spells CASSQASTGGTEAFF. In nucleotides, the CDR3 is TGTGCCAGCAGCCAAGCCTCGACAGGGGGGACTGAAGCTTTCTTT.